A single T cell receptor beta chain is shown here with its context. The clone's antigen remains unknown. The record has no base qualities; no much larger clone is one base away. Deletion took 3 bases off V and 5 bases off J, with a span of 22 bases between the germline ends. From a lookup of the germline V gene, CDR1 and CDR2 are MNHNS and SASEGT. Reading from cysteine to phenylalanine, the CDR3 counts 18 amino acids. Only CDR3 DNA remains: 54 bases, in frame from the first base. Library construction relied on the immunoSEQ multiplex PCR assay. For the multiplex PCR, a mixture combining 60 forward primers for TCR Vbeta segments and 13 reverse primers for TCR Jbeta segments was used. Amplification of the CDR3 region of rearranged TCR beta genes was performed with a multiplex PCR assay on genomic DNA. The amplified TCR beta libraries were sequenced on the Illumina HiSeq System as 87-base-pair reads. The paper's processing steps were these. A later analysis counted about 82 million unique TCR beta chains across the 650 to 800 repertoires, and some 12 million of these chains were shared by at least two donors. A nearest-neighbor algorithm error-corrected the raw reads and collapsed the reads into unique sequences, merging closely related sequences to remove PCR and sequencing errors. To assign V, D and J gene segments, CDR3 sequences were aligned to IMGT reference sequences. Each retained sequence needed at least a six-nucleotide match to both a V gene segment and a J gene segment. A rearrangement counted as productive if the CDR3 had no stop codons and remained in frame with V and J, and every other rearrangement counted as non-productive. Following IMGT convention, CDR3 was defined as the stretch from the second conserved V-encoded cysteine to the conserved J-encoded phenylalanine. The earlier analysis of some 580 of the donors excluded any sequence lacking an unambiguous match to a single V gene segment. In an earlier analysis of almost 600 of the donors, a V segment was called functional when productive rearrangements were above 56.7%, and segregating when the standard deviation between donors exceeded 5%. To diagnose cytomegalovirus status from the catalog of TCR beta chain sequences, a statistical classification framework was built. In a later analysis, TCR nucleotide sequences were compared against IMGT/GENE-DB human TR gene sequences so that V and J genes could be assigned. Using the TCRdist pipeline, a later analysis assigned CDR3 sequences along with most-parsimonious VDJ recombination scenarios. In a later analysis, every TCR beta chain was defined by the combination of its CDR3 amino acid sequence and its V-gene family, and reads without a unique V-gene family were dropped. To address suspected cross-contamination and a sequencing artifact, a later analysis removed over 500 highly shared, low-generation-probability nucleotide sequences. In a later analysis, a clonal expansion index was calculated for each public chain from normalized within-repertoire ranks of inferred template counts. Generation probabilities in a later analysis came from a VDJ recombination model fitted to out-of-frame rearrangements, and those results were checked against IGoR. Hypergeometric tests were used in a later analysis to score TCR-TCR, TCR-HLA and TCR-CMV co-occurrence, with a repertoire-size bias correction applied to the TCR pairs. A later analysis estimated false discovery rates by permuting HLA or CMV assignments 20 times. In a later analysis, co-occurring TCRs were grouped using DBSCAN, with TCRdist sequence similarity added in when clustering inside HLA-allele-positive subsets. Repertoires with fewer than 30,000 or more than 120,000 public chains, plus five repertoires with anomalous nucleotide sharing, were excluded from co-occurrence clustering. The source is immuneACCESS, and TCRdb retained only in-frame sequences with V and J called. Part of the clones is not carried over; for the studies checked, unresolved V genes explain less than half of this, and the remainder is unexplained. V, J and clone size derive from that table, while D and trimming were established from the DNA sequence. The sample table holds some 160,000 clones, of which approximately 82% were seen once. Approximately 6.5% of the sample lies in the top ten.

The data originate from a study of cytomegalovirus exposure and HLA in healthy donors (dated 2017 in TCRdb). Concerning the study at large: According to an earlier analysis of 450 to 650 of the donors, 150 million to 200 million T cells yielded roughly 100 million unique TCR beta sequences and about 300 Gb of sequence data. The number of donors typed differed by locus, with 629-630 for A, B, C, DRB1 and DQB1, 522 for DQA1, approximately 580 for DPA1, and 400 to 490 for DPB1. An early release covering roughly 600 HLA-typed donors comprised roughly 300 gigabases of sequencing data and around 80 million unique TCR sequences. In a later analysis, previously published TCR beta repertoires from 550 to 700 donors were re-analyzed and high-resolution HLA genotyping was added so that TCR occurrence patterns could be studied. Genome-wide SNP genotypes for about 60% of the roughly 700 donors were used in a later genetic analysis, which treated that subset as a discovery cohort. The study profiled the T cell repertoires of fewer than 850 subjects by immunosequencing and related them to cytomegalovirus serostatus. About five DR-DQ haplotypes were treated as single units for association and clustering because of strong linkage in the cohort. The study combined high-throughput TCR immunosequencing, statistical association of individual TCRs with disease status, and machine learning to predict cytomegalovirus infection status. All discovery cohort repertoires had been generated using a single sequencing platform. Besides the first cohort of more than 650 subjects, a separate validation cohort made up of roughly 120 different subjects was used. Rather than using new phenotypic data, the later analysis identified candidate immune exposures from TCR beta sequences and from how often those sequences occurred across donors. Donor age, sex, ethnicity and CMV serostatus were compiled alongside the repertoire data. Class I and class II HLA loci were covered by the typing at four-digit resolution. The aim of the study was to test whether cataloging public T cell receptors could identify signatures of past pathogen exposure. Across about 370 genotyped donors of the cohort, an average of approximately 220,000 unique TCR beta nucleotide sequences per donor were sequenced, and approximately 17% of those sequences were non-productive. An earlier analysis of roughly 580 of the donors used high-throughput TCR beta sequencing to judge whether each TCR beta V gene segment behaved as functional or pseudogenic. Among the roughly 400 genotyped donors, approximately 76% belonged to the genetic ancestry cluster associated with self-reported Caucasian donors. The study at large found these results: A later analysis found that TCR association rates varied across HLA loci, with DRB1 alleles showing the most associated TCRs and HLA-C alleles the fewest. In a later genetic analysis, fewer N-insertions in productive TCRs were reported among donors in an Asian-associated ancestry cluster than the 666-donor mean. Roughly uniform sequencing depth across donors was assumed in presence/absence analyses, although this assumption may not hold. The authors suggested that the approach could potentially be extended to other disease states and immunological phenotypes. In both the original and validation cohorts, the classifier was reported to diagnose cytomegalovirus status with high specificity and sensitivity. Several of the top co-occurrence clusters appeared to be linked to parvovirus B19, influenza, CMV and Epstein-Barr virus, according to a later analysis. Some IMGT-functional V segments, including TRBV6-2 and TRBV6-3, could not be distinguished by the 87-base-pair reads and were therefore excluded. A further reported finding was that TCR beta sequences accurately predicted the HLA-A and HLA-B alleles for most subjects in the first cohort. A later genetic analysis associated a missense DCLRE1C variant with V-gene and J-gene trimming of TCR beta chains, and an independent cohort replicated the association. In this cohort, only TCR beta chains were sequenced, and detectable features were limited by the absence of alpha or paired-chain data. The earlier analysis of about 600 of the donors excluded approximately 17 rarely observed V segments, including chromosome 9 orphons, because counts were too low. Because some donors lacked HLA typing at each locus, the association tests relied only on the typed subset. A few of the identified cytomegalovirus-associated TCR beta chains were confirmed in vitro to be specific for cytomegalovirus antigens. Most CMV-associated TCR beta chains appeared to be HLA-restricted in a later analysis, and the HLA associations seemed to be driven largely by CMV exposure. Immune exposure information for the cohort was limited to CMV serostatus. The study gave a list of 150 to 200 TCR beta chains associated with cytomegalovirus. A cluster of highly shared sequence variants was judged likely to be a technical artifact of the sequencing pipeline. In a later analysis, some 17,000 TCR beta sequences were associated with specific HLA alleles at a false discovery rate of 0.05. A later analysis found that HLA-associated TCR beta chains were more clonally expanded and had lower generation probabilities than equally common non-associated chains. Assigning TCR associations to individual alleles was difficult when HLA alleles, especially DR and DQ, strongly co-occurred. Correlated functional status among segregating V segments might reflect linkage disequilibrium, but an unknown experimental factor could not be ruled out. Across donors, most TCR sequences were observed very rarely, whereas some public TCRs were present in many individuals. Broadly in line with IMGT annotations, most TCR beta V segments showed up in productive rearrangements about 87% or about 30% of the time in an earlier analysis of approximately 640 of the donors.

The cohort was made up of 500 to 850 healthy bone marrow donors. Cohort members were all nominally healthy when sampled, although unrecorded immune exposures were likely present. The donor tested CMV seropositive, placing the donor among the 310 or so seropositive members of the cohort. Each donor provided a peripheral blood sample, and peripheral blood mononuclear cells were used for TCR beta sequencing. The Qiagen DNeasy Blood Extraction Kit was used to extract genomic DNA from the blood cell samples. Here the chain combines TRBV6-1 and TRBJ1-4, with no confidently assigned D gene. The origin of this receptor is a man over 45 in good health and CMV-seropositive. Source material: PBMCs. The nucleotide sequence is given as TGTGCCAGCAGTGACTGTCCAAGTCTCCTAGTCGACAATGAAAAACTGTTTTTT. It translates to CASSDCPSLLVDNEKLFF.